Following are 24 T cell receptor beta chains from one sample sequenced in a study of T cells in Graves' hyperthyroidism and ophthalmopathy. TCR beta CDR3 regions were amplified from RNA transcripts. Researchers ran a first-round RT-PCR on the TCR CDR3 using the HTBI primer set. TCRdb itself ran the multiplex PCR reads through MiXCR, one entry per CDR3 protein. The profile covers 550,000 to 650,000 distinct CDR3 sequences, with about 14% appearing a single time and roughly 13% taken by the ten largest. Source material: blood. These receptors came from a woman between 40 and 55 years old with Graves' hyperthyroidism.

This clonotype was seen at least ten times. The chain links TRBV20-1 to TRBJ2-3; TRBD2 might be the D (5 bases). The V and J ends lost 2 bases and 3 bases respectively, with 12 bases between them. Per the germline V gene, CDR1 is DFQATT and CDR2 is SNEGSKA (reference sequence). The CDR3 sequence is 14 residues long. CDR3 sequence: CSARTGKRTDTQYF. The CDR3 DNA sequence: TGCAGTGCTAGAACGGGAAAGAGAACAGATACGCAGTATTTT.

The rearrangement uses TRBV11-2 and TRBJ2-4; TRBD2 agrees at 8 bases. V was pared by 0 bases and J by 10 bases, with 11 bases of the junction left unmatched. CDR3 length: 16 amino acids. Germline V gene data show CDR1 as SGHAT and CDR2 as FQNNGV. Here the CDR3 DNA reads TGTGCCAGCAGCTTAGACACCGGGGCGGGACTAGTGATTCAGTACTTC. Protein sequence: CASSLDTGAGLVIQYF.

This clonotype was observed at least ten times. The chain recombines TRBV28 with TRBJ2-4; 7 bases map to TRBD2. From germline, CDR1 is MDHEN and CDR2 SYDVKM. The CDR3 consists of 17 residues. V was pared by 3 bases and J by 0 bases, with 8 bases of the junction left unmatched. The CDR3 protein is CASSFGLAELAKNIQYF. The CDR3 nucleotides read TGTGCCAGCAGTTTTGGGCTAGCGGAGTTAGCCAAAAACATTCAGTACTTC.

In this sample, this clonotype turned up many times. The genes are TRBV20-1 and TRBJ2-1; 10 nucleotides line up with TRBD2. The V gene end was trimmed by 0 bases and the J gene end by 7 bases; junction bases not matched to a gene: 9. CDR3 length: 16 residues. CDR1 and CDR2 from the germline V gene are DFQATT and SNEGSKA (reference sequence). The CDR3, as DNA: TGCAGTGCTAGAGACCCCGGAAAGCGGGAGGGTAATGAGCAGTTCTTC. It encodes CSARDPGKREGNEQFF.

This clonotype was counted many times. V gene TRBV6-1 combines with J gene TRBJ2-1; TRBD1 or TRBD2 may be the D gene (6 bases each). The CDR3 has 14 amino acids. Looked up from germline, CDR1 is MNHNS and CDR2 is SASEGT. V gave up 3 bases and J gave up 7 bases, with 13 bases separating them. CDR3 protein: CASSERRGWNEQFF. Written as DNA, the CDR3 is TGTGCCAGCAGTGAGAGGAGGGGGTGGAATGAGCAGTTCTTC.

The chain employs TRBV28 and TRBJ2-7; a weak D match, TRBD2 (7 bases). This CDR3 has 15 amino acids. V was trimmed by 6 bases and J by 7 bases, leaving 22 bases between them. Looked up from germline, CDR1 is MDHEN and CDR2 is SYDVKM. The CDR3 loop is CASRPSSGGLGEQYF. CDR3 sequence (DNA): TGTGCCAGCAGGCCAAGTTCGGGGGGCCTGGGGGAGCAGTACTTC.

The table lists this clonotype with many counts. The genes are TRBV5-1 and TRBJ2-1; the D is unclear. V shed 5 bases and J shed 6 bases, with 15 bases lying between them. The CDR3 sequence is 14 residues long. The germline V gene encodes CDR1 SGHRS and CDR2 YFSETQ. Here the CDR3 reads CASSPVWAVNEQFF. The CDR3 nucleotides are TGCGCCAGCAGTCCGGTATGGGCGGTCAATGAGCAGTTCTTC.

The chain joins TRBV7-2 to TRBJ2-3; 8 bases are a match to TRBD2. The CDR3 is 16 amino acids. The germline V gene encodes CDR1 SGHTA and CDR2 FQGNSA. The J segment lost 3 bases and the V segment lost 2 bases, leaving 7 bases of the junction unmatched. The CDR3 region has the DNA TGTGCCAGCAGCTTACGGGGGGGGGCACTGACAGATACGCAGTATTTT. Its protein product is CASSLRGGALTDTQYF.

This clonotype was picked up many times. J is TRBJ2-7 and V is TRBV30, with TRBD2 as a possible D gene (5 bases). Trimming cost V 5 bases and J 0 bases, with 8 bases left between them. The CDR3 has 12 residues. Per germline, CDR1 GTSNPN and CDR2 SVGIG (reference sequence). The CDR3 loop is CAWRGSSYEQYF. In DNA form, the CDR3 reads TGTGCCTGGCGGGGTAGCTCCTACGAGCAGTACTTC.

Many counts were recorded for this clonotype. The chain links TRBV7-3 to TRBJ2-1; no definite D call. Trimming left V 0 bases short and J 2 bases short, with 11 bases between. CDR3 size: 16 residues. The germline gives CDR1 SGHTA, CDR2 FQGTGA. For the CDR3, the DNA is TGTGCCAGCAGCTTAACGGCTGGAGAGGCCTACAATGAGCAGTTCTTC. Translating it yields CASSLTAGEAYNEQFF. The full variable domain, its missing parts supplied by reference TRBV7-3 and TRBJ2-1, is GAGVSQTPSNKVTEKGKYVELRCDPISGHTALYWYRQSLGQGPEFLIYFQGTGAADDSGLPNDRFFAVRPEGSVSTLKIQRTERGDSAVYLCASSLTAGEAYNEQFFGPGTRLTVL.

This clonotype was observed many times. The gene calls are TRBV5-1 and TRBJ2-2, with 11 bases fitting TRBD2. The CDR3 consists of 16 residues. J gave up 5 bases and V 4 bases, and 7 bases lay outside the gene matches. CDR1 and CDR2 from the germline V gene are SGHRS and YFSETQ. CDR3 loop: CASSLGTSGITGELFF. In DNA form, the CDR3 reads TGCGCCAGCAGCCTAGGGACTAGCGGAATTACCGGGGAGCTGTTTTTT.

The CDR3 DNA reads TGTGCCTGGAGTGGCTTAGCGGGAGGGCCCGGGGTTGGAGATACGCAGTATTTT. Encoded protein: CAWSGLAGGPGVGDTQYF. This chain links TRBV30 with TRBJ2-3; TRBD2 matches 11 bases. The CDR3 spans 18 residues. Losses at the gene ends were 1 base for V and 5 bases for J; bases not matched to a gene: 14. Germline assignment: CDR1 GTSNPN and CDR2 SVGIG (reference sequence).

This clonotype has at least ten counts. This chain joins TRBV7-2 and TRBJ1-4, with a weak D call TRBD1 (6 bases). Germline-derived CDR1 and CDR2 are SGHTA and FQGNSA. CDR3 size: 15 residues. Trimming stripped 4 bases from V and 4 bases from J, with 13 bases between. The CDR3 DNA follows: TGTGCCAGCAGCTCAACAGGGCGTATTAATGAAAAACTGTTTTTT. This codes for CASSSTGRINEKLFF.

This clonotype has ten or more counts. The chain is built from TRBV20-1 and TRBJ1-5; tentatively, D is TRBD1 (5 bases). The V gene lost 4 bases and the J gene lost 2 bases, with 15 bases spanning the gap. CDR1 DFQATT and CDR2 SNEGSKA come from the germline V gene (reference sequence). The CDR3 has 15 residues. CDR3 sequence: CSAIAGYMGNQPQHF. CDR3 bases: TGCAGTGCTATCGCAGGGTATATGGGCAATCAGCCCCAGCATTTT.

This clonotype came up many times. V gene TRBV20-1 combines with J gene TRBJ2-7, with 8 bases lining up with TRBD2. CDR1 and CDR2 from the germline V gene are DFQATT and SNEGSKA (reference sequence). The CDR3 extends over 13 amino acids. After removal of 0 bases from V and 9 bases from J, the junction contained 7 bases not matched to a gene. The CDR3 spells CSARDDSGIGQYF. CDR3 in DNA: TGCAGTGCTAGAGATGATAGCGGGATCGGGCAGTACTTC.

This clonotype was counted at least ten times. The chain employs TRBV11-3 and TRBJ2-3, with 9 bases matching TRBD1. The ends lost 4 bases at V and 3 bases at J; junction bases unmatched: 5. Germline V lookup: CDR1 SGHNT, CDR2 YENEEA. The CDR3 sequence is 15 residues long. CDR3 protein: CASSSGQGRTDTQYF. For the CDR3, the DNA is TGTGCCAGCAGCTCAGGACAGGGGAGAACAGATACGCAGTATTTT.

This clonotype has at least ten counts. The chain combines TRBV6-2 or TRBV6-3 with TRBJ2-7; 9 bases agree with TRBD1. CDR1 and CDR2 (germline): MNHEY, SVGEGT. The CDR3 extends over 13 amino acids. V dropped 6 bases and J dropped 5; count of bases not matched to a gene: 5. The CDR3, as DNA: TGTGCCAGCAGAGGGGACAGGGTAAACGAGCAGTACTTC. Its translation is CASRGDRVNEQYF.

This clonotype was detected many times. J is TRBJ2-7 and V is TRBV30; TRBD1 matches 10 bases. With 3 bases clipped from V and 5 bases from J, the junction kept 4 bases outside the gene matches. The CDR3 has 13 amino acids. Germline V gives CDR1 GTSNPN, CDR2 SVGIG (reference sequence). CDR3 residues: CAWRRQGANEQYF. Written as DNA, the CDR3 is TGTGCCTGGAGAAGACAGGGGGCAAACGAGCAGTACTTC.

V is TRBV7-9 and J is TRBJ1-1, with D unresolved. Looked up from germline, CDR1 is SEHNR and CDR2 is FQNEAQ (reference sequence). This CDR3 comprises 17 residues. V dropped 2 bases and J dropped 0 bases, with 16 bases sitting between them. The CDR3 sequence: CASSLKPTAIMNTEAFF. In DNA, the CDR3 is TGTGCCAGCAGCTTAAAACCCACAGCTATCATGAACACTGAAGCTTTCTTT.

This clonotype was detected only a few times. V gene TRBV19 combines with J gene TRBJ2-5, with 7 bases identical to TRBD1. Germline values: CDR1 LNHDA, CDR2 SQIVND (reference sequence). With 6 bases clipped from V and 6 bases from J, the junction kept 10 bases outside the gene matches. CDR3 length: 14 residues. The CDR3 DNA reads as TGTGCCAGTAGAGCTACAGGGGAGAGGAAGACCCAGTACTTC. Protein product: CASRATGERKTQYF. The full variable domain, in which reference TRBV19 and TRBJ2-5 provide the parts outside the CDR3, is DGGITQSPKYLFRKEGQNVTLSCEQNLNHDAMYWYRQDPGQGLRLIYYSQIVNDFQKGDIAEGYSVSREKKESFPLTVTSAQKNPTAFYLCASRATGERKTQYFGPGTRLLVL.

The table lists this clonotype with many counts. The rearrangement links TRBV19 to TRBJ2-7; D not resolved. Germline V CDR1 and CDR2: LNHDA, SQIVND (reference sequence). The CDR3 is 16 amino acids. Trimming removed 5 bases at V and 0 bases at J, with 17 bases between. The DNA of the CDR3 is TGTGCCAGTAGTCCTTCGGACCTCTTTAACTCCTACGAGCAGTACTTC. Translating it yields CASSPSDLFNSYEQYF.

As for this clonotype: This clone may be a read error of a much larger clone one base away. The CDR3 end shows no conserved phenylalanine or tryptophan, and so a read error is likely. The rearrangement links TRBV5-6 to TRBJ2-5, with D perhaps being TRBD1 or TRBD2 (5 bases each). There are 15 residues in the CDR3. Trimming took off 4 bases at V and 2 bases at J, with 15 bases between the two ends. Germline assignment: CDR1 SGHDT and CDR2 YYEEEE. CDR3 sequence reads: CASSRGTPGQETQYS. CDR3 DNA: TGTGCCAGCAGCCGAGGGACCCCGGGGCAAGAGACCCAGTACTCC.

This clonotype has at least ten counts. The rearrangement joins TRBV30 to TRBJ2-7, with no clear D. This CDR3 is built from 13 residues. From germline, CDR1 is GTSNPN and CDR2 SVGIG (reference sequence). Trimming took 4 bases from V and 7 from J, leaving 17 bases between them. The DNA for the CDR3 is TGTGCCTGGACCAATCCGCTAGGGTGGGAGCAGTACTTC. It specifies CAWTNPLGWEQYF.

Details on this clonotype: One end of the junction varies from germline; a read error may be responsible. The chain has TRBV3-1 and TRBJ2-3; TRBD2 aligns across 9 bases. This CDR3 contains 15 residues. CDR1 is LGHDT and CDR2 is YNNKEL in the germline V gene (reference sequence). The CDR3 nucleotides read TGTGTCAGCAGCCCTAGCGGGGTTAGCACAGATACGCAGTATTTT. Its protein product is CVSSPSGVSTDTQYF.